Presented here are 31 T cell receptor beta chains from one specimen sequenced in a study of blood T cell repertoires in COVID-19. Clones were sequenced by immunoSEQ multiplex PCR, and TCRdb holds only the in-frame ones, with some missing. The sample holds fewer than 80,000 clones; 73% are singletons and the top ten take roughly a fifth. The sample comprised peripheral blood. Receptor source: a man aged 55 to 70 with acute or convalescent COVID-19.

The chain employs TRBV10-2 and TRBJ2-1, with D hard to call. The V and J ends lost 7 bases and 2 bases respectively, with 15 bases between them. Germline loops: CDR1 WSHSY, CDR2 SAAADI. There are 15 residues in the CDR3. The CDR3 DNA is TGCGCCAGCAAGTCTTTTAGCTTGGCCTACAATGAGCAGTTCTTC. It yields the protein CASKSFSLAYNEQFF.

The gene calls are TRBV6-5 and TRBJ1-6; D is ambiguous. V was pared by 4 bases and J by 9 bases, with 7 bases between. The germline V gene has CDR1 MNHEY and CDR2 SVGAGI. The CDR3 consists of 12 residues. CDR3 protein: CASSLGSSPLHF. CDR3 nucleotide sequence: TGTGCCAGCAGTTTGGGCAGTTCACCCCTCCACTTT.

This clone was observed once. The CDR3 sequence is CASSQRRDDYGYTF. The CDR3, as DNA: TGTGCCAGCAGTCAGCGGCGGGATGACTATGGCTACACCTTC. The rearrangement uses TRBV14 and TRBJ1-2; D gene uncertain. Trimming left V 6 bases short and J 3 bases short, with 14 bases between. This CDR3 comprises 14 residues. From germline, CDR1 is SGHDN and CDR2 FVKESK.

The V and J genes are TRBV5-1 and TRBJ1-3; D gene ambiguous. Germline V lookup: CDR1 SGHRS, CDR2 YFSETQ. Trimming removed 3 bases at V and 0 bases at J, with 13 bases between. The CDR3 loop spans 16 amino acids. CDR3 loop: CASSSADYASGNTIYF. CDR3 nucleotide sequence: TGCGCCAGCAGCTCCGCGGACTATGCCTCTGGAAACACCATATATTTT.

This clone appeared a single time. The CDR3 loop reads CASSGRDREGVKNIQYF. DNA of the CDR3: TGTGCCAGCAGTGGCCGGGACAGGGAGGGTGTCAAAAACATTCAGTACTTC. V usage is TRBV28 and J usage is TRBJ2-4; the match to TRBD1 covers 9 bases. This CDR3 spans 17 amino acids. With V trimmed by 5 bases and J by 3 bases, 11 bases remained unmatched. Germline values: CDR1 MDHEN, CDR2 SYDVKM.

The rearrangement uses TRBV12-3 or TRBV12-4 and TRBJ2-7; the D gene is possibly TRBD1 (6 bases). V was shortened by 10 bases and J by 0 bases, with 13 bases between the two germline ends. This CDR3 contains 13 residues. CDR3 protein: CAINIQGSYEQYF. The DNA of the CDR3 is TGTGCCATCAACATACAGGGCTCCTACGAGCAGTACTTC.

V and J are TRBV6-6 and TRBJ2-3; a weak D match, TRBD2 (7 bases). Germline lookup yields CDR1 MNHNY and CDR2 SVGAGI (reference sequence). V was trimmed by 6 bases and J by 6 bases, leaving 13 bases between them. CDR3 size: 13 residues. The DNA of the CDR3 is TGTGCCAGCAGCGCTGGGGGGGCTGATACGCAGTATTTT. Amino acid sequence: CASSAGGADTQYF.

The chain combines TRBV6-5 with TRBJ2-3; 7 bases fit TRBD2. Germline lookup yields CDR1 MNHEY and CDR2 SVGAGI. The CDR3 sequence is 14 residues long. Trimming took 6 bases from V and 2 from J; bases not matched to a gene: 5. The chain's CDR3 is CASSRSGNTDTQYF. The CDR3 DNA sequence: TGTGCCAGCAGCAGGAGCGGGAACACAGATACGCAGTATTTT.

The chain employs TRBV5-6 and TRBJ1-5; 9 positions match TRBD1. Trimming at V came to 1 base and at J to 3 bases, leaving 2 bases not matched to a gene. Germline CDR1 and CDR2: SGHDT and YYEEEE. CDR3 length: 15 residues. The CDR3, as DNA: TGTGCCAGCAGCTTGTGGGACAGGGCCAATCAGCCCCAGCATTTT. This sequence encodes CASSLWDRANQPQHF.

The chain recombines TRBV2 with TRBJ2-1; D may be TRBD2 (5 bases). The CDR3 is 14 amino acids. V lost 2 bases to trimming and J lost 15 bases, with 20 bases between them. The V gene's germline CDR1 is SNHLY and CDR2 FYNNEI. Here the CDR3 reads CASSETSRSGVLFF. The CDR3 DNA reads TGTGCCAGCAGTGAAACGTCTAGGAGCGGCGTATTGTTCTTC.

This sequence joins TRBV18 and TRBJ1-5; 7 bases align to TRBD1. V lost 4 bases and J lost 10; bases outside the gene matches: 7. Germline loops: CDR1 KGHSH, CDR2 LQKENI. This CDR3 comprises 13 residues. The CDR3 nucleotides are TGTGCCAGCTCACAAACAGGGGTGAGCCCCCAGCATTTT. This sequence encodes CASSQTGVSPQHF.

V is TRBV5-1 and J is TRBJ2-5, with TRBD2 matching over 14 bases. This CDR3 is 16 amino acids long. Germline lookup yields CDR1 SGHRS and CDR2 YFSETQ. Trimming cost V 1 base and J 4 bases; bases outside gene matches: 3. CDR3 in DNA: TGCGCCAGCAGCTTGAAGGGACTAGCGGGAGCAGAGACCCAGTACTTC. Translated, it gives CASSLKGLAGAETQYF. The entire variable domain, with the rest obtained from reference TRBV5-1 and TRBJ2-5, is as follows: KAGVTQTPRYLIKTRGQQVTLSCSPISGHRSVSWYQQTPGQGLQFLFEYFSETQRNKGNFPGRFSGRQFSNSRSEMNVSTLELGDSALYLCASSLKGLAGAETQYFGPGTRLLVL.

This clone was seen repeatedly, ten times or more. Written as DNA, the CDR3 is TGTGCCAGTACTTACCTAGCGTCGAACACCGGGGAGCTGTTTTTT. The encoded protein is CASTYLASNTGELFF. The rearrangement uses TRBV19 and TRBJ2-2; maybe TRBD2 (6 bases). CDR3 length: 15 residues. Trimming took 7 bases from V and 0 from J, leaving 12 bases between them. Looked up from germline, CDR1 is LNHDA and CDR2 is SQIVND (reference sequence).

This sequence joins TRBV21-1 and TRBJ2-2; the D call in the table, TRBD1, was not verified against the DNA. TRBV21-1 is a listed pseudogene. This CDR3 is built from 15 residues. CDR3 amino acids: CASGNGTVHTGELFF. CDR3 coding DNA: TGTGCCAGCGGCAACGGGACAGTACACACCGGGGAGCTGTTTTTT.

The chain is built from TRBV29-1 and TRBJ1-1, with TRBD1 identical over 9 bases. V lost 5 bases and J lost 7; bases outside the gene matches: 8. Germline CDR1 is SQVTM and CDR2 is ANQGSEA. The CDR3 contains 13 residues. This CDR3 is CSVPTGGGIEAFF. For the CDR3, the DNA is TGCAGCGTTCCGACAGGGGGTGGTATTGAAGCTTTCTTT.

The V and J genes are TRBV7-2 and TRBJ2-3; 8 bases align to TRBD2. This CDR3 has 14 amino acids. Trimming at V came to 4 bases and at J to 7 bases, leaving 7 bases not matched to a gene. Germline V lookup: CDR1 SGHTA, CDR2 FQGNSA. CDR3 sequence (DNA): TGTGCCAGCAGCTCCCGGGGGGGCGGAAATACGCAGTATTTT. Amino acids: CASSSRGGGNTQYF.

This clone was seen only a few times. This chain connects TRBV30 to TRBJ2-2; unclear D gene. Germline-derived CDR1 and CDR2 are GTSNPN and SVGIG (reference sequence). CDR3 length equals 14 residues. V lost 0 bases, J lost 5 bases, and 10 bases lay in between. Here the CDR3 DNA reads TGTGCCTGGAGTGTGGGCAGGTATACCGGGGAGCTGTTTTTT. Its translation is CAWSVGRYTGELFF.

This chain uses TRBV19 with TRBJ1-2; the D gene is possibly TRBD1 (5 bases). V was pared by 4 bases and J by 0 bases, with 15 bases between. CDR1 is LNHDA and CDR2 is SQIVND in the germline V gene (reference sequence). This CDR3 region has 16 residues. As DNA, the CDR3 is TGTGCCAGTAGTACTCGGAACAGGTCTCCTAACTATGGCTACACCTTC. Its translation is CASSTRNRSPNYGYTF.

The chain recombines TRBV7-8 with TRBJ1-4; D gene unclear. The CDR3 totals 12 residues. V was cut by 1 base and J by 8 bases, with 5 bases left in between. CDR1 and CDR2 (germline): SGHVS, FQNEAQ. The CDR3 protein is CASSLVHEKLFF. DNA for the CDR3: TGTGCCAGCAGCTTAGTACACGAAAAACTGTTTTTT.

This rearrangement joins TRBV18 to TRBJ2-2, with D possibly matching TRBD2 (5 bases). This CDR3 has 16 residues. Looked up from germline, CDR1 is KGHSH and CDR2 is LQKENI. The germline V and J ends were trimmed by 2 bases and 5 bases, with 15 bases remaining between them. The CDR3 DNA follows: TGTGCCAGCTCACCAGACTTCGGAGGTCTTACCGGGGAGCTGTTTTTT. Its translation: CASSPDFGGLTGELFF.

The chain uses TRBV3-1 (or the pseudogene TRBV3-2) and TRBJ2-1, with D unclear. With 3 bases removed from V and 10 bases from J, the gap between germline ends came to 10 bases. CDR3 length equals 12 residues. CDR1 is LGHDT, CDR2 YNNKEL, per germline (reference sequence). CDR3 sequence reads: CASSQDGREQFF. The DNA for the CDR3 is TGTGCCAGCAGCCAGGATGGCAGGGAGCAGTTCTTC.

The chain has TRBV15 and TRBJ2-1; 8 bases agree with TRBD2. The CDR3 runs 13 residues. V lost 4 bases and J lost 9; bases outside the gene matches: 5. CDR1 and CDR2 from the germline V gene are LNHNV and YYDKDF (reference sequence). CDR3 in amino acids: CATSKAGVLEQFF. In nucleotides, the CDR3 is TGTGCCACCAGCAAAGCGGGAGTCCTTGAGCAGTTCTTC. Drawing the rest from reference TRBV15 and TRBJ2-1, the complete variable domain is DAMVIQNPRYQVTQFGKPVTLSCSQTLNHNVMYWYQQKSSQAPKLLFHYYDKDFNNEADTPDNFQSRRPNTSFCFLDIRSPGLGDTAMYLCATSKAGVLEQFFGPGTRLTVL.

This clone was observed a handful of times. V gene TRBV5-1 combines with J gene TRBJ1-3; D is possibly TRBD1 (6 bases). The V gene's germline CDR1 is SGHRS and CDR2 YFSETQ. Trimming removed 9 bases from V and 0 bases from J, with 16 bases in between. CDR3 length: 15 residues. Here the CDR3 DNA reads TGCGCCACCAGACGGGGGGCAGACTCTGGAAACACCATATATTTT. This translates into CATRRGADSGNTIYF. Together with reference TRBV5-1 and TRBJ1-3, the CDR3 gives the full variable domain: KAGVTQTPRYLIKTRGQQVTLSCSPISGHRSVSWYQQTPGQGLQFLFEYFSETQRNKGNFPGRFSGRQFSNSRSEMNVSTLELGDSALYLCATRRGADSGNTIYFGEGSWLTVV.

Comment on this clone: An end of the junction does not agree with germline; a read error may underlie this. The CDR3 spells CASSHLEGLIFSNRDF. The CDR3 nucleotides read TGCGCCAGCAGCCACCTCGAGGGCTTAATTTTTTCGAACCGGGACTTC. The chain links TRBV4-1 to TRBJ2-7; possibly TRBD2 for D (5 bases). CDR1 MGHRA and CDR2 YSYEKL come from the germline V gene. CDR3 length: 16 residues.

The chain couples TRBV19 to TRBJ2-5; D possibly corresponds to TRBD2 (5 bases). Germline CDR1 reads LNHDA; CDR2 reads SQIVND (reference sequence). V lost 4 bases, J lost 3 bases, and 9 bases lay in between. The CDR3 is made up of 13 amino acids. CDR3 loop: CASSRNGKETQYF. In DNA, the CDR3 is TGTGCCAGTAGTAGGAACGGGAAAGAGACCCAGTACTTC.

The gene calls are TRBV3-1 (or the pseudogene TRBV3-2) and TRBJ2-7, with TRBD2 as a possible D gene (5 bases). The germline V gene encodes CDR1 LGHDT and CDR2 YNNKEL (reference sequence). V was cut by 1 base and J by 2 bases, with 12 bases left in between. CDR3 length: 15 amino acids. The CDR3 coding sequence is TGTGCCAGCAGCCAAGCGACGGGGAAGACCTACGAGCAGTACTTC. Its protein product is CASSQATGKTYEQYF.

This chain connects TRBV11-2 to TRBJ2-1; 8 positions match TRBD1. The CDR3 contains 15 residues. Germline assignment: CDR1 SGHAT and CDR2 FQNNGV. V lost 2 bases to trimming and J lost 7 bases; unmatched junction nucleotides: 7. The CDR3 DNA sequence: TGTGCCAGCAGCTTACAGGGGGCAACGGCGAATGAGCAGTTCTTC. The encoded protein is CASSLQGATANEQFF.

The CDR3 DNA sequence: TGTGCCAGCGGGGGCAGCGGGAGCAATGAGCAGTTCTTC. Translation: CASGGSGSNEQFF. The rearrangement joins TRBV6-5 to TRBJ2-1, with 8 bases that match TRBD2. Germline CDR1 and CDR2: MNHEY and SVGAGI. This CDR3 is 13 amino acids long. With 8 bases clipped from V and 6 bases from J, the junction kept 6 bases outside the gene matches.

This chain links TRBV19 with TRBJ1-4; D may be TRBD1 (5 bases). The CDR3 spans 14 residues. Trimming pared 5 bases from V and 10 bases from J, leaving 17 bases between. Looked up from germline, CDR1 is LNHDA and CDR2 is SQIVND (reference sequence). CDR3 sequence: CASSSGSGRGKLFF. CDR3 nucleotide sequence: TGTGCCAGTAGTTCGGGGTCAGGGAGGGGAAAACTGTTTTTT.

This sequence joins TRBV28 and TRBJ2-7; 10 positions match TRBD1. With 5 bases clipped from V and 3 bases from J, the junction kept 10 bases outside the gene matches. Per the germline V gene, CDR1 is MDHEN and CDR2 is SYDVKM. There are 16 residues in the CDR3. The CDR3 sequence: CASSSAGTGDYYEQYF. For the CDR3, the DNA is TGTGCCAGCAGTAGCGCCGGGACAGGGGACTACTACGAGCAGTACTTC.

This rearrangement joins TRBV27 to TRBJ2-4; 15 positions match TRBD2. The junction had 11 bases not matched to a gene; V was cut back by 9 bases and J by 2 bases. The CDR3 runs 18 residues. Germline V gives CDR1 MNHEY, CDR2 SMNVEV (reference sequence). The CDR3 region is CARIGLAGGPRSKNIQYF. As DNA, the CDR3 is TGTGCCAGAATTGGACTAGCGGGAGGGCCCCGTTCCAAAAACATTCAGTACTTC.